These T cell receptor beta chains were read from a single sample in a study of patients and donors after allogeneic stem cell transplantation. Each CDR3 protein is one row after TCRdb ran MiXCR on the RT-PCR reads. The table includes 190,000 or so distinct CDR3 sequences, around two fifths detected once. Material for sequencing was blood, either unsorted or a sorted T cell fraction (not recorded which). Source of these receptors: a human donor who was either an allogeneic HSCT recipient or a stem cell or donor lymphocyte infusion donor (not recorded which). It is not recorded whose cells these are; they may come from a transplant donor. The CDR3 runs from the conserved cysteine through the conserved F or W. The order of the fields is V gene, D gene, J gene, clone size, CDR3 DNA, CDR3 protein. D genes are given only for firm matches. Rows may omit the clone size; those that give it use once, few, many or a size class.

TRBV6-5	NA	TRBJ1-1	many	TGTGCCAGCAGTCAACTGGACCTGAACACTGAAGCTTTCTTT	CASSQLDLNTEAFF
TRBV7-8	TRBD1	TRBJ1-1	many	TGTGCCAGCAGCCTAAAGCAGGGGGCAGTGGCTTTCTTT	CASSLKQGAVAFF
TRBV29-1	NA	TRBJ1-2	NA	TGCAGCGTTGAGGAGGGGACTTTCTACGGCTACACCTTC	CSVEEGTFYGYTF
TRBV20-1	NA	TRBJ2-7	NA	TGCAGTGCCTTGGACAGAACGTTGGGATACGAGCAGTACTTC	CSALDRTLGYEQYF
TRBV5-1	NA	TRBJ2-6	few	TGCGCCAGCAGCTTAGGGCTGCTCTCTGGGGCCAACGTCCTGACTTTC	CASSLGLLSGANVLTF
TRBV9	NA	TRBJ1-3	NA	TGTGCCAGCAATCCAGGGTACTCTGGAAACACCATATATTTT	CASNPGYSGNTIYF
TRBV5-1	TRBD2	TRBJ2-7	NA	TGCGCCAGCAGCTTGGAGGCTAGCGGCTCCTACGAGCAGTACTTC	CASSLEASGSYEQYF
TRBV4-3	NA	TRBJ1-2	NA	TGCGCCAGCAGCCCCACAGGGCAGGGACTCTATGGCTACACCTTC	CASSPTGQGLYGYTF
TRBV25-1	NA	TRBJ2-7	few	TGTGCCAGCACTGCCAGCGGCGAGCAGTACTTC	CASTASGEQYF
TRBV14	NA	TRBJ1-1	few	TGTGCCAGCAGCCTCGGCTTGGGGGCAAACACTGAAGCTTTCTTT	CASSLGLGANTEAFF
TRBV7-9	NA	TRBJ2-7	NA	TGTGCCAGCAGCCCCCTATTCTACGAGCAGTACTTC	CASSPLFYEQYF
TRBV9	TRBD2	TRBJ2-1	NA	TGTGCCAGCAGCGTTACTAGCGGGACCCACCTGGCCTACAATGAGCAGTTCTTC	CASSVTSGTHLAYNEQFF
TRBV5-1	NA	TRBJ1-3	few	TGCGCCAGCAGCTTGGCCCCCTGGGGATCTTCTGGAAACACCATATATTTT	CASSLAPWGSSGNTIYF
TRBV6-6	NA	TRBJ1-2	NA	TGTGCCAGCAGTTATCGTCGGAACCACTATGGCTACACCTTC	CASSYRRNHYGYTF
TRBV25-1	TRBD2	TRBJ2-1	few	TGTGCCAGCAGTGATACTAGCGGGAATTTTGAGCAGTTCTTC	CASSDTSGNFEQFF
TRBV12-3/TRBV12-4	NA	TRBJ2-4	NA	TGTGCCAGCAGTTTAAGCGGGCTAGCCAAAAACATTCAGTACTTC	CASSLSGLAKNIQYF
TRBV20-1	TRBD1	TRBJ1-1	once	TGCAGTGCTAGACACACCGGGACAGGGGGCATTACTGAAGCTTTCTTT	CSARHTGTGGITEAFF
TRBV2	NA	TRBJ2-7	NA	TGTGCCAGCAGCCTCAGATTCTCCCAAGCCTACGAGCAGTACTTC	CASSLRFSQAYEQYF
TRBV20-1	NA	TRBJ1-5	NA	TGCAGTGCTTTGGACGGTAGCAATCAGCCCCAGCATTTT	CSALDGSNQPQHF
TRBV6-5	NA	TRBJ1-1	many	TGTGCCAGCAGTTACCTTCAGGGGAACACTGAAGCTTTCTTT	CASSYLQGNTEAFF
TRBV15	NA	TRBJ1-1	NA	TGTGCCACCAGCAGATCCCCAGGGGAAGCTTTCTTT	CATSRSPGEAFF
TRBV5-1	NA	TRBJ2-5	NA	TGCGCCAGCAGCTTGGCCGCGGGTTTCCCACAAGAGACCCAGTACTTC	CASSLAAGFPQETQYF
TRBV3-1	TRBD2	TRBJ2-1	few	TGTGCCAGCACCTCAAGCGGGATCCTTTACAATGAGCAGTTCTTC	CASTSSGILYNEQFF
TRBV27	TRBD1	TRBJ2-7	NA	TGTGCCAGCAGCCTACCAGGGGGTCGGCGGGAGCAGTACTTC	CASSLPGGRREQYF
TRBV11-2	NA	TRBJ2-3	NA	TGTGCCAGCATCGGGAGTGGAGGAGATACGCAGTATTTT	CASIGSGGDTQYF
TRBV6-1	TRBD1	TRBJ1-1	NA	TGTGCCAGCAGTGAGACGGCCGGACAGGGGTTAGTGGCTTTCTTT	CASSETAGQGLVAFF
TRBV19	NA	TRBJ2-1	NA	TGTGCCAGTACCGGGATGACCGGGCCCTACAATGAGCAGTTCTTC	CASTGMTGPYNEQFF
TRBV28	NA	TRBJ1-5	few	TGTGCCAGCAGCCCAGGTCAAGGGCCGGTTAATCAGCCCCAGCATTTT	CASSPGQGPVNQPQHF
TRBV28	NA	TRBJ1-5	NA	TGTGCCAGCAGTGGGGTCCCTCAGCCCCAGCATTTT	CASSGVPQPQHF
TRBV7-3	NA	TRBJ2-5	NA	TGTGCCAGCAGCTTAACTGGCGGCTCGGAGACCCAGTACTTC	CASSLTGGSETQYF
TRBV2	NA	TRBJ1-2	NA	TGTGCCAGCAGTGACAGCCTCTATGGCTACACCTTC	CASSDSLYGYTF
TRBV5-1	TRBD2	TRBJ2-1	once	TGCGCCAGCAGCGTGACTAGCGGGAACCCCTACAATGAGCAGTTCTTC	CASSVTSGNPYNEQFF
TRBV30	NA	TRBJ1-6	NA	TGTGCCTGGAGTCCTCAGGGTAATTCACCCCTCCACTTT	CAWSPQGNSPLHF
TRBV4-3	NA	TRBJ2-4	NA	TGCGCCAGCAGCCAGGGGACGGAGGACAAAAACATTCAGTACTTC	CASSQGTEDKNIQYF
TRBV5-6	TRBD1	TRBJ1-4	once	TGTGCCAGCAGCTTAGGACCTACAGGGGAACTAAGAGAAAAACTGTTTTTT	CASSLGPTGELREKLFF
TRBV4-1	TRBD1	TRBJ1-1	NA	TGCGCCAGCGAAGGTCGGGGACAGAATATGAACACTGAAGCTTTCTTT	CASEGRGQNMNTEAFF
TRBV5-1	NA	TRBJ2-1	NA	TGCGCCAGCAGCCACGGCCCTAACAATGAGCAGTTCTTC	CASSHGPNNEQFF
TRBV9	NA	TRBJ2-1	few	TGTGCCAGCAGCGTAGAGTTAGGGGCCGATGAGCAGTTCTTC	CASSVELGADEQFF
TRBV20-1	NA	TRBJ1-5	NA	TGCAGTGCTAGGACAGAGAGGGTCAATCAGCCCCAGCATTTT	CSARTERVNQPQHF
TRBV7-8	TRBD1	TRBJ2-1	NA	TGTGCCAGCAGCCCCTGGACAGGGGGCAGGAATGAGCAGTTCTTC	CASSPWTGGRNEQFF
TRBV7-2	NA	TRBJ2-5	NA	TGTGCCAGCAGCTTAGAAGGGTTCGTAGAGACCCAGTACTTC	CASSLEGFVETQYF
TRBV3-1	NA	TRBJ2-5	NA	TGTGCCAGCAGCCAAGATGGGCAGGGAAAGACCCAGTACTTC	CASSQDGQGKTQYF
TRBV6-5	TRBD1	TRBJ1-5	few	TGTGCCAGCAGCCGGACAGGGGGCTTTAGCAATCAGCCCCAGCATTTT	CASSRTGGFSNQPQHF
TRBV24-1	NA	TRBJ1-5	NA	TGTGCCACCCCCCCGAGGGATGGCAAGGCCCCTAGCAATCAGCCCCAGCATTTT	CATPPRDGKAPSNQPQHF
TRBV12-3/TRBV12-4	NA	TRBJ2-2	NA	TGTGCCAGCTCGATCGGGAGAACCGGGGAGCTGTTTTTT	CASSIGRTGELFF
TRBV7-9	NA	TRBJ1-3	NA	TGTGCCAGCAGCTTAACTACAGAATTCTCTGGAAACACCATATATTTT	CASSLTTEFSGNTIYF
TRBV5-5	NA	TRBJ1-5	NA	TGTGCCAGCAGCTCCTATCTCCAGGGAGGGGGTAGCAATCAGCCCCAGCATTTT	CASSSYLQGGGSNQPQHF